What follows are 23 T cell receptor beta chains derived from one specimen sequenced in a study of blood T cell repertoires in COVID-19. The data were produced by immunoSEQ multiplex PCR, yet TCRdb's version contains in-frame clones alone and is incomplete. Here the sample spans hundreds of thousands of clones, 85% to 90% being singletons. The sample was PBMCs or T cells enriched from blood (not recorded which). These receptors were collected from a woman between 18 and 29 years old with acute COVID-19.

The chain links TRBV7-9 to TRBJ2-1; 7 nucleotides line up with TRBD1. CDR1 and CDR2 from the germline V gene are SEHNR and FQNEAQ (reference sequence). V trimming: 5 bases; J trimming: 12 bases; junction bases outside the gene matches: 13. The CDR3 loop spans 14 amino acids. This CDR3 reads CASSDTGTVALQFF. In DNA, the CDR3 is TGTGCCAGCAGCGACACCGGGACAGTGGCCCTGCAGTTCTTC.

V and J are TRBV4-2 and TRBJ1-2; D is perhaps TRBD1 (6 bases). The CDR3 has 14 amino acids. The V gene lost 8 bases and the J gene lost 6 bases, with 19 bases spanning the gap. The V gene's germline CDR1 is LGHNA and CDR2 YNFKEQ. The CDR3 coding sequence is TGTGCCAGCGATAACGCGGGGGGGCTGGATGGCTACACCTTC. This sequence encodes CASDNAGGLDGYTF.

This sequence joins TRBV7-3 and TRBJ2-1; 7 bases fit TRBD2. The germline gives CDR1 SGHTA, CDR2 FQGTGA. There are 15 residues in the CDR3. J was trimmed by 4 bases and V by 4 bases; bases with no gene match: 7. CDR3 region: CASSSGTTPYNEQFF. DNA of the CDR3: TGTGCCAGCAGCTCCGGGACTACACCATACAATGAGCAGTTCTTC.

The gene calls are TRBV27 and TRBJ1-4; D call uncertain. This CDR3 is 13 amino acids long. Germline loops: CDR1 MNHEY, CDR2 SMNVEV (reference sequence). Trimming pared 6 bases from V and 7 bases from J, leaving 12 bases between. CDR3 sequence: CASRTERSEKLFF. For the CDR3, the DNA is TGTGCCAGCAGAACGGAGCGGAGTGAAAAACTGTTTTTT.

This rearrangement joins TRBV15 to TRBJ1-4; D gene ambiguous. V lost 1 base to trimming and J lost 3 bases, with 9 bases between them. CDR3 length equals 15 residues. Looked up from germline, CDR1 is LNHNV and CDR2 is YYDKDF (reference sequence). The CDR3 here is CATSRGAGANEKLFF. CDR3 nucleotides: TGTGCCACCAGCAGAGGGGCGGGTGCTAATGAAAAACTGTTTTTT. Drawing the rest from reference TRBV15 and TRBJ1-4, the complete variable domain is DAMVIQNPRYQVTQFGKPVTLSCSQTLNHNVMYWYQQKSSQAPKLLFHYYDKDFNNEADTPDNFQSRRPNTSFCFLDIRSPGLGDTAMYLCATSRGAGANEKLFFGSGTQLSVL.

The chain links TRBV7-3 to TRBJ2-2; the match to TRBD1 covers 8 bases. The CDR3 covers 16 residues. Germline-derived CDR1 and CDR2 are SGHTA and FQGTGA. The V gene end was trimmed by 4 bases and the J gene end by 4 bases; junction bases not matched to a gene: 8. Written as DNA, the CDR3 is TGTGCCAGCAGCTCGGGGACAGGACTCTTCACCGGGGAGCTGTTTTTT. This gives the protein CASSSGTGLFTGELFF.

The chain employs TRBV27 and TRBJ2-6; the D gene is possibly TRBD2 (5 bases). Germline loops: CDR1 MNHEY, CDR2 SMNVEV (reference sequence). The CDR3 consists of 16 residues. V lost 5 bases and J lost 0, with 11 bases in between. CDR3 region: CASSPLRGSGANVLTF. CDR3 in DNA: TGTGCCAGCAGTCCCCTCCGGGGCTCTGGGGCCAACGTCCTGACTTTC.

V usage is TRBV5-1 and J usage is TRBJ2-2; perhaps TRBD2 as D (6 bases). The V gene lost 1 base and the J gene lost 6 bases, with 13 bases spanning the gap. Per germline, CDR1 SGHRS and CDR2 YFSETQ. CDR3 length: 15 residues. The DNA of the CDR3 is TGCGCCAGCAGCTTGTATAGGCGGGAAGCCGGGGAGCTGTTTTTT. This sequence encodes CASSLYRREAGELFF.

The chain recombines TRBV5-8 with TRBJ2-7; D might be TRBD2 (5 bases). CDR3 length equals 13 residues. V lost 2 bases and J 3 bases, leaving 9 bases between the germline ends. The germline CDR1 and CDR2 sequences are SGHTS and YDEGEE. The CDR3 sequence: CASSLEGHYEQYF. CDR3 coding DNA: TGTGCCAGCAGCTTAGAGGGCCACTACGAGCAGTACTTC.

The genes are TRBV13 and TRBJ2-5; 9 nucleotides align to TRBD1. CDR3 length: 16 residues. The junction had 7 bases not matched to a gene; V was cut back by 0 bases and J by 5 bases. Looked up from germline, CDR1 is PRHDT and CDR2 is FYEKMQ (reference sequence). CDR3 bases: TGTGCCAGCAGCTTAGGAACAGGGGGCGCGCGGGAGACCCAGTACTTC. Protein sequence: CASSLGTGGARETQYF.

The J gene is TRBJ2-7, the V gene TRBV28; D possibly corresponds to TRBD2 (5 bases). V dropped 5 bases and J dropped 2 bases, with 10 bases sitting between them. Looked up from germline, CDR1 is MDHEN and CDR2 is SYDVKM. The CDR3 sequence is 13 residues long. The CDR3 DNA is TGTGCCAGCAGTCCTACAGCGGCCTACGAGCAGTACTTC. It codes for CASSPTAAYEQYF.

The CDR3, as DNA: TGTGCCAGCAGCGTAGATGGGCAGGATAATGAAAAACTGTTTTTT. Encoded protein: CASSVDGQDNEKLFF. The chain is built from TRBV9 and TRBJ1-4; no clear D. Germline CDR1 and CDR2: SGDLS and YYNGEE. Trimming took 0 bases from V and 4 from J, leaving 10 bases between them. The CDR3 length is 15 residues. Supplemented by reference TRBV9 and TRBJ1-4, the full variable domain reads DSGVTQTPKHLITATGQRVTLRCSPRSGDLSVYWYQQSLDQGLQFLIQYYNGEERAKGNILERFSAQQFPDLHSELNLSSLELGDSALYFCASSVDGQDNEKLFFGSGTQLSVL.

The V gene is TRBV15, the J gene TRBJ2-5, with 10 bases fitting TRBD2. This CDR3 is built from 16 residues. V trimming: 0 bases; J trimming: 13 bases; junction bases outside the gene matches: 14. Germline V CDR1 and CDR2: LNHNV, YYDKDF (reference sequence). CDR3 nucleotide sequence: TGTGCCACCAGCAGAGAACCTTGGCTAGCGGGAGTGTTATGGTACTTC. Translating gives CATSREPWLAGVLWYF. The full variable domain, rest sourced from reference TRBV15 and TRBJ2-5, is DAMVIQNPRYQVTQFGKPVTLSCSQTLNHNVMYWYQQKSSQAPKLLFHYYDKDFNNEADTPDNFQSRRPNTSFCFLDIRSPGLGDTAMYLCATSREPWLAGVLWYFGPGTRLLVL.

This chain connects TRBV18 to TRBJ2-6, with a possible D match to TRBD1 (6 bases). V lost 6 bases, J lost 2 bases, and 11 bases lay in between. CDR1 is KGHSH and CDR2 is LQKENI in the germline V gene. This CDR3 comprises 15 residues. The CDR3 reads CASSQQGAGANVLTF. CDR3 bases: TGTGCCAGCTCGCAACAGGGAGCTGGGGCCAACGTCCTGACTTTC.

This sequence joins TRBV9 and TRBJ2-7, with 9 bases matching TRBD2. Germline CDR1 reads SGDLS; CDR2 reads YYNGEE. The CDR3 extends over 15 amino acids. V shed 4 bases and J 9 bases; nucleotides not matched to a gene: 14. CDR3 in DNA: TGTGCCAGCAGCAAGACTAGCGGAGGGCCCGACGGGCAGTACTTC. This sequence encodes CASSKTSGGPDGQYF.

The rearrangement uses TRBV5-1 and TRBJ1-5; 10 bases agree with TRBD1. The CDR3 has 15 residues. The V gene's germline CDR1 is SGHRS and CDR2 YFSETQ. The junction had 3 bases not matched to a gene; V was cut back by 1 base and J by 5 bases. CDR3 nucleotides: TGCGCCAGCAGCTTGTCAGGACAGGGGGATCAGCCCCAGCATTTT. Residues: CASSLSGQGDQPQHF.

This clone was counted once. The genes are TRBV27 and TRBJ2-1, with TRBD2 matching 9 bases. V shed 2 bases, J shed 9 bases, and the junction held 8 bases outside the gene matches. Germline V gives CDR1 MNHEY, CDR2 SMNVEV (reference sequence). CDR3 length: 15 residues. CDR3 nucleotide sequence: TGTGCCAGCAGTTTAATGCGGGAGGGCCATGGTGAGCAGTTCTTC. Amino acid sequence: CASSLMREGHGEQFF.

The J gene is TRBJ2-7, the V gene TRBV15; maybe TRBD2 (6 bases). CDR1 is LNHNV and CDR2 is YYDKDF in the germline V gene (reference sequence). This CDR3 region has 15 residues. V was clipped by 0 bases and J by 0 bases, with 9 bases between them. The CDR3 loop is CATSRDSGGSYEQYF. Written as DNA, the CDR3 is TGTGCCACCAGCAGAGATTCCGGGGGCTCCTACGAGCAGTACTTC.

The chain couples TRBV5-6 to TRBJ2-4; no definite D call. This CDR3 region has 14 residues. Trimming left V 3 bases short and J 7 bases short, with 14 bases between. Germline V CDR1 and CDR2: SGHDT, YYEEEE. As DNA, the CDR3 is TGTGCCAGCAGCTCCACGAGGTTGAACAACATTCAGTACTTC. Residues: CASSSTRLNNIQYF.

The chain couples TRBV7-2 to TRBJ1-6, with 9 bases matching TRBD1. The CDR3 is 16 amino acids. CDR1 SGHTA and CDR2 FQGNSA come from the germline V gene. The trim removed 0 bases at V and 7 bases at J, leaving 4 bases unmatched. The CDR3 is CASSLAGTGINSPLHF. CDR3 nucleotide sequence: TGTGCCAGCAGCTTAGCCGGGACAGGGATAAATTCACCCCTCCACTTT.

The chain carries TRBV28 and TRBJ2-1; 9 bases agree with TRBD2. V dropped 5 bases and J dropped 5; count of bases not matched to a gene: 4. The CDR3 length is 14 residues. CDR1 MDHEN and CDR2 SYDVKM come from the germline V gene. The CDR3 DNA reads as TGTGCCAGCAGTGTAGCGGGAGCGGACAATGAGCAGTTCTTC. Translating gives CASSVAGADNEQFF.

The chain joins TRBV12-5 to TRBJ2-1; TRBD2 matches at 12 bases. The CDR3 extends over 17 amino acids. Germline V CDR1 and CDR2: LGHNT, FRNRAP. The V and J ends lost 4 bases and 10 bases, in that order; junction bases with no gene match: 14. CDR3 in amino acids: CASGSNGLAGKRGEQFF. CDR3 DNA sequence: TGTGCTAGTGGTTCAAACGGACTAGCGGGAAAGAGAGGGGAGCAGTTCTTC.

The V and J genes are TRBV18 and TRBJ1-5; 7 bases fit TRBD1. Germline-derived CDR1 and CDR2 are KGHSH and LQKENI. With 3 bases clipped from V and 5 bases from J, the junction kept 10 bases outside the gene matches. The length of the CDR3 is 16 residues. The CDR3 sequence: CASSPSPGQRYQPQHF. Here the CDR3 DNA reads TGTGCCAGCTCACCGTCTCCGGGACAGCGATATCAGCCCCAGCATTTT.